The clone carrying this T cell receptor beta chain was counted a few times. Treg sorting used a CD4+CD25+CD127-/low gate. One entry per CDR3 protein results from TCRdb running MiXCR on the 5' RACE reads. Of 40,000 to 55,000 distinct CDR3 sequences in the sample, roughly a fifth were seen once. The CDR3 is 14 amino acids. V lost 7 bases and J lost 8, with 21 bases in between. CDR1 is SGHRS and CDR2 is YFSETQ in the germline V gene. The sequence came from a female donor with breast cancer. The sequencing sample was made of Tregs sorted from a lymph node. The genes are TRBV5-1 and TRBJ1-2; tentatively, D is TRBD1 (5 bases). The CDR3 coding sequence is TGCGCCAGCCGTAGGACAATCGGGACGGTCGGCTACACCTTC. Its protein is CASRRTIGTVGYTF.